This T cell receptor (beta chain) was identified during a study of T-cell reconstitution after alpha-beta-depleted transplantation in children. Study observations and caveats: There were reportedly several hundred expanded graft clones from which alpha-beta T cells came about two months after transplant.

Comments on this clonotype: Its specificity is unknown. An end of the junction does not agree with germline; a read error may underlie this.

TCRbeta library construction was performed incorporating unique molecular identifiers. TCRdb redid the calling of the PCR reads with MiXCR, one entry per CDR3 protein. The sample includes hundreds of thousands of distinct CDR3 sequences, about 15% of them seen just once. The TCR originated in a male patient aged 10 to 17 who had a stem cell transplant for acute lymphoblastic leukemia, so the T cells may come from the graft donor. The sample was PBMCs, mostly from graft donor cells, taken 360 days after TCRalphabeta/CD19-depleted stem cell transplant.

Here the CDR3 DNA reads TGTGCCAGTAGGGGACTAGCGGAGCCCAATGAGCAGGTCTTC. Encoded protein: CASRGLAEPNEQVF. The V call is TRBV19, the J call TRBJ2-1; 11 nucleotides match TRBD2. The CDR3 consists of 14 residues. The V gene's germline CDR1 is LNHDA and CDR2 SQIVND (reference sequence).